The present T cell receptor beta chain was sequenced within a study of regulatory T cells in long-lasting Graves disease. Time point indicated: newly diagnosed GD, antithyroid drugs for less than 3 months. The TCR library was made from RNA that had been extracted from PBMCs in TRIzol. The germline V gene has CDR1 SGDLS and CDR2 YYNGEE. Trimming pared 4 bases from V and 8 bases from J, leaving 12 bases between. The CDR3 runs 13 residues. Arm-PCR of CDR3 regions with iRepertoire HTBI primers generated TCR beta libraries. TCRdb re-derived calls from the multiplex PCR reads in MiXCR, one entry per CDR3 protein. The sample carries about 200,000 distinct CDR3 sequences, 15% to 20% recorded once.

The chain couples TRBV9 to TRBJ2-2; D perhaps matches TRBD2 (5 bases). This receptor was identified in a female donor with Graves disease. The source material was peripheral blood mononuclear cells (PBMCs), sampled at new diagnosis, from a patient treated with antithyroid drugs. This CDR3 reads CASSPRGWGELFF. The CDR3 coding sequence is TGTGCCAGCAGCCCCCGGGGATGGGGGGAGCTGTTTTTT.